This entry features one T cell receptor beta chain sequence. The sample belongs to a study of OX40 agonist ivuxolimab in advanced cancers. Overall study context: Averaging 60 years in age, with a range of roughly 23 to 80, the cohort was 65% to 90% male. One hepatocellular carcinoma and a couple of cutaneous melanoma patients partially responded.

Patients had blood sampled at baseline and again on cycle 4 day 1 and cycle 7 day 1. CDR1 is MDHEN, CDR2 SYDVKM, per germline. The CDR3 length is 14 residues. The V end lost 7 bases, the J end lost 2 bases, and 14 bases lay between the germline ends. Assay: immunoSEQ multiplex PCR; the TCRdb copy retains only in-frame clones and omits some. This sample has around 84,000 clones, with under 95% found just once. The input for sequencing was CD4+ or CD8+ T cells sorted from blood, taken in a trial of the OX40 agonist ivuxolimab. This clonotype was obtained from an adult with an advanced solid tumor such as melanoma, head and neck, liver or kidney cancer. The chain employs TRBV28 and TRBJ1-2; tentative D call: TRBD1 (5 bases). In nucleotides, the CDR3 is TGTGCCAGCACCTTAGTTGGACACAACTATGGCTACACCTTC. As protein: CASTLVGHNYGYTF.